This TCR beta chain was observed in a study of tumor-infiltrating lymphocytes in localized non-small cell lung cancer. The wider study: Tumor tissue and non-adjacent uninvolved lung came from each patient.

V was cut by 2 bases and J by 2 bases, with 19 bases left in between. The germline CDR1 and CDR2 sequences are MNHNS and SASEGT. CDR3 length: 18 residues. This clone was recorded a few times. Its antigen remains unidentified. Study-wide results and caveats: Immunotypes IM1 and IM2 had similar TCR-derived T-cell fractions.

Profiled with immunoSEQ multiplex PCR; TCRdb holds only in-frame clones, not every one. The repertoire holds approximately 4,000 clones, around three fifths seen once, with 15% in the top ten. This TCR was sampled from a human donor with non-small cell lung cancer. The sequencing input was uninvolved lung tissue not adjacent to the tumor. The chain recombines TRBV6-1 with TRBJ2-4; possibly TRBD1 or TRBD2 for D (6 bases each). Here the CDR3 DNA reads TGTGCCAGCAGTGAATGGGGGGCAGAAGTACAGACCAAAAACATTCAGTACTTC. Translated: CASSEWGAEVQTKNIQYF.